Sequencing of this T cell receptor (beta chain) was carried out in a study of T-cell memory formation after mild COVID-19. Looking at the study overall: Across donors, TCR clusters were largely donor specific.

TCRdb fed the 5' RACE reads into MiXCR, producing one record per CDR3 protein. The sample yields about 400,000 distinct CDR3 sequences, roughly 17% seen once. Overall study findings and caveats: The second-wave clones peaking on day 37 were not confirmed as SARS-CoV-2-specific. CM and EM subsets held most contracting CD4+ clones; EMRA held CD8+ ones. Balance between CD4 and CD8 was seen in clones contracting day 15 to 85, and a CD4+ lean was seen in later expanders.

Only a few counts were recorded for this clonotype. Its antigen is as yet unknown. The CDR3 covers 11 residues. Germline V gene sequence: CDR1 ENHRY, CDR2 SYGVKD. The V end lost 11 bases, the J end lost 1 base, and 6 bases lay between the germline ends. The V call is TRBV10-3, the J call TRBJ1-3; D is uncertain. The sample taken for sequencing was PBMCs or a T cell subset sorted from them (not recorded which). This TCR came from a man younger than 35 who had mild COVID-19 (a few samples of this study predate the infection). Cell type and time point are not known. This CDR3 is CAAQSGNTIYF. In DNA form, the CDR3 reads TGTGCCGCGCAGTCTGGAAACACCATATATTTT.